This TCR beta chain is from a study of human T cells and chemical hapten exposure. This sample's time point: patch test 2, 6 weeks after DPC sensitization. Sample treatment: therapeutic diphenylcyclopropenone sensitization with weekly scalp DPC. Each CDR3 protein is one row after TCRdb ran MiXCR on the RACE reads. Here the sample spans about 100,000 distinct CDR3 sequences, about an eighth being singletons. This clonotype was seen a handful of times. The antigen remains unidentified. The CDR3 has 19 amino acids. V was clipped by 1 base and J by 1 base; unmatched bases: 16. The V gene's germline CDR1 is DFQATT and CDR2 SNEGSKA (reference sequence). General study results and limits: Expanded TCR sets contained significantly more large CDR3 similarity clusters than controls.

V gene TRBV20-1 combines with J gene TRBJ2-7, with 10 bases fitting TRBD2. This TCR was sampled from a woman aged 40-49 years with alopecia areata. Some clones in this sample may be carry-over from other donors' samples. The specimen comprised whole blood, sampled in connection with sensitization to the hapten diphenylcyclopropenone (DPC). The CDR3 loop reads CSARATPPSGSVWSYEQYF. CDR3 nucleotide sequence: TGCAGTGCTAGAGCTACACCTCCTAGCGGGAGCGTTTGGTCCTACGAGCAGTACTTC.